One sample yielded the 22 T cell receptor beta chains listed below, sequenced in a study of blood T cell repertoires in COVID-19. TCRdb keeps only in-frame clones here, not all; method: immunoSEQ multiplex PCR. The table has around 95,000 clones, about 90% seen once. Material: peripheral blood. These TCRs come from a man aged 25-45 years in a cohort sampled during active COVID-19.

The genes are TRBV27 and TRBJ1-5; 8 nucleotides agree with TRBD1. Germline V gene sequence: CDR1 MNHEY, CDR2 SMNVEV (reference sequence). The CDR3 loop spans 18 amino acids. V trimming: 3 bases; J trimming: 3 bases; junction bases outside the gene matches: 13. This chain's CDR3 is CASSFRGRGVTFNQPQHF. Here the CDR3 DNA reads TGTGCCAGCAGTTTCAGGGGGCGGGGAGTTACCTTCAATCAGCCCCAGCATTTT.

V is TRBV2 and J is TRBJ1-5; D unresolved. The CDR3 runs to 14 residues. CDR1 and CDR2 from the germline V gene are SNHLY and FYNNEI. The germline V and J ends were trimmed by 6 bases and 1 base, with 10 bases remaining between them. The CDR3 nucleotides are TGTGCCAGCAGCCAACAGAGAAGCAATCAGCCCCAGCATTTT. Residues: CASSQQRSNQPQHF.

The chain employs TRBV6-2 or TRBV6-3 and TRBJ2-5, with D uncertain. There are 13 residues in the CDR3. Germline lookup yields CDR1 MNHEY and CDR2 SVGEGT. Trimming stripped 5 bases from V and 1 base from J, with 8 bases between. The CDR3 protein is CASSPDFQETQYF. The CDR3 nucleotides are TGTGCCAGCAGTCCAGACTTCCAAGAGACCCAGTACTTC.

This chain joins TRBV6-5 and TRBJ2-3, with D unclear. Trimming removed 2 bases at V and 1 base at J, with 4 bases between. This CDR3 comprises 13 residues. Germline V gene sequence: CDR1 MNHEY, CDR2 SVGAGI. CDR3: CASSYPGTDTQYF. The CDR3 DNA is TGTGCCAGCAGTTACCCTGGCACAGATACGCAGTATTTT.

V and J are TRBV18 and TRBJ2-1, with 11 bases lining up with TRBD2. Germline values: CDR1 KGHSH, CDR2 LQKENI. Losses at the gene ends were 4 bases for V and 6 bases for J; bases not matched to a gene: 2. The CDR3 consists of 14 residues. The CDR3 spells CASSLTSGGNEQFF. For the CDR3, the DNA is TGTGCCAGCTCACTAACTAGCGGGGGCAATGAGCAGTTCTTC.

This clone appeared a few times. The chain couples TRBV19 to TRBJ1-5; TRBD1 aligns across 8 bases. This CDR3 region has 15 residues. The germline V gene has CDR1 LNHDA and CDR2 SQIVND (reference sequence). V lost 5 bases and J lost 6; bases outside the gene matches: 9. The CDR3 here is CASSLDRALGQPQHF. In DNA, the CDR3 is TGTGCCAGTAGTCTGGACAGGGCGCTGGGTCAGCCCCAGCATTTT.

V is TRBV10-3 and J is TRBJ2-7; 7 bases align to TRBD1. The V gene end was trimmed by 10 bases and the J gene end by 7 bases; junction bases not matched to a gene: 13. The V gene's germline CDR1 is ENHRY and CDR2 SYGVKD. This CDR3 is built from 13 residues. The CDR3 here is CASEGTVTSEQYF. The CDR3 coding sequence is TGTGCCAGTGAGGGGACAGTGACCTCTGAGCAGTACTTC.

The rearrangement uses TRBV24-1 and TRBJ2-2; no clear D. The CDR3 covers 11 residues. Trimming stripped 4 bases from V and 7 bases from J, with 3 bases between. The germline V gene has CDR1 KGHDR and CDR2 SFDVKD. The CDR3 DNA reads TGTGCCACCAGTGACGGCGGGGAGCTGTTTTTT. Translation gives CATSDGGELFF.

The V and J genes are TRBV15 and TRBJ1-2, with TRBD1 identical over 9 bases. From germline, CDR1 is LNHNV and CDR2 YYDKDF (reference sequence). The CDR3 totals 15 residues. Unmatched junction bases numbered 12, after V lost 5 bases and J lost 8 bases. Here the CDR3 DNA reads TGTGCCACCAGCGGGGGACAGGGTACGGTGGAGGGCTACACCTTC. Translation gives CATSGGQGTVEGYTF.

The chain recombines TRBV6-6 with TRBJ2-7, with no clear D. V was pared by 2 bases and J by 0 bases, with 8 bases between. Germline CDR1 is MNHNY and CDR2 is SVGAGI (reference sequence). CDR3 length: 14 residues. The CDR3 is CASSYVSPSYEQYF. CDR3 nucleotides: TGTGCCAGCAGTTACGTCAGTCCCTCCTACGAGCAGTACTTC.

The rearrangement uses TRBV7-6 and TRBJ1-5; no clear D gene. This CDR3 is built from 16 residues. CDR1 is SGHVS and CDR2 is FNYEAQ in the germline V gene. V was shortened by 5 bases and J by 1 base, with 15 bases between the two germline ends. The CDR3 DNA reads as TGTGCCAGCAGCGCAGGTGCCGACACGAGCAATCAGCCCCAGCATTTT. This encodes CASSAGADTSNQPQHF. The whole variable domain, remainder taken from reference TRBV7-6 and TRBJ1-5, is GAGVSQSPRYKVTKRGQDVALRCDPISGHVSLYWYRQALGQGPEFLTYFNYEAQQDKSGLPNDRFSAERPEGSISTLTIQRTEQRDSAMYRCASSAGADTSNQPQHFGDGTRLSIL.

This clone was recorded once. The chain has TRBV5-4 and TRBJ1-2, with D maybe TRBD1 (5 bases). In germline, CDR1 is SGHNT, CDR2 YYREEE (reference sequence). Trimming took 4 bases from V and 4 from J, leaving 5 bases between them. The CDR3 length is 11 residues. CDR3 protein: CASSRGYGYTF. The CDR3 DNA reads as TGTGCCAGCAGCAGGGGCTATGGCTACACCTTC.

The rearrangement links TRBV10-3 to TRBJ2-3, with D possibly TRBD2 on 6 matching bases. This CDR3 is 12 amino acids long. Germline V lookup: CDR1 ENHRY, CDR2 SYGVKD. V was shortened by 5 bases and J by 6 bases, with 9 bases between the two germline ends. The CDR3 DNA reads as TGTGCCATCAGTCGGACTATGGATACGCAGTATTTT. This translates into CAISRTMDTQYF.

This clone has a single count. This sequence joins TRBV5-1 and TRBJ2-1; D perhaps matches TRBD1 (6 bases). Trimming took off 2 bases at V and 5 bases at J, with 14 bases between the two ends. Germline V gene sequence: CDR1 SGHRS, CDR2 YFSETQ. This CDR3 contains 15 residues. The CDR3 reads CASSFHHRADNEQFF. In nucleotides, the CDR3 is TGCGCCAGCAGCTTTCACCACAGGGCAGACAATGAGCAGTTCTTC.

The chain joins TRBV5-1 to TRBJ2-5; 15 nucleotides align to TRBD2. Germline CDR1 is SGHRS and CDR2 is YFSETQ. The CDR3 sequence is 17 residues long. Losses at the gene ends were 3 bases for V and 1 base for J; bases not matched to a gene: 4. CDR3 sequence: CASSSGTSGGIQETQYF. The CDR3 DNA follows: TGCGCCAGCAGCTCCGGGACTAGCGGGGGGATCCAAGAGACCCAGTACTTC.

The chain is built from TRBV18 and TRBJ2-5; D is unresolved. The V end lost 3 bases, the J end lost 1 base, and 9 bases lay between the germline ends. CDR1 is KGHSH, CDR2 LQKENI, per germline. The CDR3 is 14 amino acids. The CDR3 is CASSPSFSQETQYF. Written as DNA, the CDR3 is TGTGCCAGCTCACCTTCCTTCAGCCAAGAGACCCAGTACTTC.

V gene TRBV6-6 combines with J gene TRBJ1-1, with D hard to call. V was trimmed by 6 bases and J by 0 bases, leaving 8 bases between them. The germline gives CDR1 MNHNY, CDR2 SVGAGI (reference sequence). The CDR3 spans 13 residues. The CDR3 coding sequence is TGTGCCAGCAGACTCTCAATGAACACTGAAGCTTTCTTT. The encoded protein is CASRLSMNTEAFF.

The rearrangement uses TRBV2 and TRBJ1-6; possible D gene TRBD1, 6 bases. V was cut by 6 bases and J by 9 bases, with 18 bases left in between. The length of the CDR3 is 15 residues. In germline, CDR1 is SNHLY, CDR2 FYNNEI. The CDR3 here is CASSPQGVSGSPLHF. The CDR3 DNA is TGTGCCAGCAGCCCACAGGGAGTCTCCGGTTCACCCCTCCACTTT. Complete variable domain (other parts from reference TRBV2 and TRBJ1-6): EPEVTQTPSHQVTQMGQEVILRCVPISNHLYFYWYRQILGQKVEFLVSFYNNEISEKSEIFDDQFSVERPDGSNFTLKIRSTKLEDSAMYFCASSPQGVSGSPLHFGNGTRLTVT.

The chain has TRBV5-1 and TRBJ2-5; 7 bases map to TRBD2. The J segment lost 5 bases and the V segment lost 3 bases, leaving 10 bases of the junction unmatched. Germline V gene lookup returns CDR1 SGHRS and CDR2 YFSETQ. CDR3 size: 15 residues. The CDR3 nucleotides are TGCGCCAGCAGCTCTCCGGGACGGGGAGGGGAGACCCAGTACTTC. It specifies CASSSPGRGGETQYF.

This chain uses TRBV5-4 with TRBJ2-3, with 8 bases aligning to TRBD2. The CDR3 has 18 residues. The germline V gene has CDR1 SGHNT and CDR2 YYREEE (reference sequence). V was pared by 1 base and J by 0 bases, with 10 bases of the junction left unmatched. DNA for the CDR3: TGTGCCAGCAGCTTGAGGTCTCGGGGGGGGGCTAGCACAGATACGCAGTATTTT. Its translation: CASSLRSRGGASTDTQYF.

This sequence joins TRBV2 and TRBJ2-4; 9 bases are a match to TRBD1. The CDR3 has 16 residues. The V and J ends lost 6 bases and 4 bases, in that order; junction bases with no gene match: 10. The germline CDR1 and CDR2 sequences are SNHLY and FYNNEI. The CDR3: CASRPRRDRAKNIQYF. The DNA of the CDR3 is TGTGCCAGCAGGCCTCGCCGGGACAGGGCTAAAAACATTCAGTACTTC.

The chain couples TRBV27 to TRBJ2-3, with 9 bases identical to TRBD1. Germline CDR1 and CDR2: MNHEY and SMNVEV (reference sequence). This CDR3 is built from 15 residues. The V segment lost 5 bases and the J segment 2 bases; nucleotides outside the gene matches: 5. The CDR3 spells CASSDGTGYTDTQYF. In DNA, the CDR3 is TGTGCCAGCAGTGACGGGACAGGGTACACAGATACGCAGTATTTT.